This T cell receptor (beta chain) was profiled in a study of vaccination and CD4 T cells after COVID-19. Treatment defined: approximately 11-day PBMC culture with coronavirus spike peptide pools or control peptides (ViraFEST assay). Via ViraFEST, peptide pools expanded antigen-specific T cells before TCR sequencing. Positive tests by PCR, dated March to December 2020, predated US Alpha, Beta and Delta variants. Sequenced with the Oncomine TCR Beta short-read assay was DNA taken from cultured CD4+ T cells. TCRdb used MiXCR to reprocess the PCR reads, holding one entry per CDR3 protein. The table shows fewer than 20,000 distinct CDR3 sequences, with 72% occurring only once. This clonotype appeared a single time. Its cognate antigen is unknown. The CDR3 is made up of 16 amino acids. The germline V gene encodes CDR1 MGHDK and CDR2 SYGVNS. The J segment lost 4 bases and the V segment lost 4 bases, leaving 5 bases of the junction unmatched.

Study results and limitations: Among those convalescent, a median around 86% of reactive clones emerged solely post-vaccination. Researchers looked at relatively few convalescent patients and had no early post-infection timepoints.

V and J are TRBV25-1 and TRBJ2-3; 13 nucleotides line up with TRBD2. This sequence originates from a human donor who had recovered from COVID-19. Material: CD4+ T cells from blood, cultured in vitro. The CDR3 DNA sequence: TGTGCCAGCAGTGCTTGGACTAGCGGGAGCCCAGATACGCAGTATTTT. Translation: CASSAWTSGSPDTQYF.